This T cell receptor (beta chain) derives from a study of identical twins. MiXCR was run by TCRdb on the 5' RACE reads, yielding one entry per CDR3 protein. The data contain 450,000 or so distinct CDR3 sequences, 13% to 15% of them singletons. V lost 6 bases, J lost 10 bases, and 22 bases lay in between. From germline, CDR1 is MNHNS and CDR2 SASEGT. CDR3 length: 16 residues. These data also featured in a second study, about yellow fever vaccine responses in identical twins.

The receptor comes from a young woman in good health. Input material: CD4+ T cells sorted from blood. The rearrangement uses TRBV6-1 and TRBJ1-6; no clear D. CDR3 sequence reads: CASRFEVGRGGSPLHF. DNA for the CDR3: TGTGCCAGCAGATTCGAGGTCGGGCGTGGAGGCTCACCCCTCCACTTT.